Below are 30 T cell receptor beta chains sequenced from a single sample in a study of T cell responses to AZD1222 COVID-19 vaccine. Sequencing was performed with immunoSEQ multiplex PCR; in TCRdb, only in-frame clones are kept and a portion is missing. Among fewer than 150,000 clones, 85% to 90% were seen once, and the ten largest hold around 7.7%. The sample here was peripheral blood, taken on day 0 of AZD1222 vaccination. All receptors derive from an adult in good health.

CDR3 sequence: CATSDARGSGNTIYF. In nucleotides, the CDR3 is TGTGCCACCAGTGACGCGCGAGGGAGTGGAAACACCATATATTTT. J is TRBJ1-3 and V is TRBV24-1, with unresolved D. Trimming took off 4 bases at V and 3 bases at J, with 12 bases between the two ends. The CDR3 has 15 amino acids. Germline lookup yields CDR1 KGHDR and CDR2 SFDVKD.

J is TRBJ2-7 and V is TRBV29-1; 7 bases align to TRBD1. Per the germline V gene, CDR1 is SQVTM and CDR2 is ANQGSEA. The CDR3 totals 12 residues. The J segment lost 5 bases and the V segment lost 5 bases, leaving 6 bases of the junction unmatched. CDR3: CSVKGGHDEQYF. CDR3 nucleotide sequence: TGCAGCGTTAAAGGGGGCCACGACGAGCAGTACTTC.

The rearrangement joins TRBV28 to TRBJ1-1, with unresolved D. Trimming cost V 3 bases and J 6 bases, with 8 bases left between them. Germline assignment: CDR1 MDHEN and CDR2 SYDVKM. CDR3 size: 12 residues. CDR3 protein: CASSFVASEAFF. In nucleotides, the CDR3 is TGTGCCAGCAGTTTTGTGGCTTCTGAAGCTTTCTTT.

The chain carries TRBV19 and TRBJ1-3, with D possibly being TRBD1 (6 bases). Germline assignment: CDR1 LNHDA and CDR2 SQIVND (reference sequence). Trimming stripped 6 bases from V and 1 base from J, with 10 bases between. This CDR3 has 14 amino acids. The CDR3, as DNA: TGTGCCAGTAGCCCCGGGACATCTGGAAACACCATATATTTT. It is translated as CASSPGTSGNTIYF.

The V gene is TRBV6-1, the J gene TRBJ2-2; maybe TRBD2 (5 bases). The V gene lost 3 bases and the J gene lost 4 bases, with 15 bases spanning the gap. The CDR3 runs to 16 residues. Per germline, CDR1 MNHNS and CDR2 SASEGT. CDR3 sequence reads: CASSDPAEKGTGELFF. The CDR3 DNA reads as TGTGCCAGCAGTGACCCAGCGGAGAAGGGCACCGGGGAGCTGTTTTTT.

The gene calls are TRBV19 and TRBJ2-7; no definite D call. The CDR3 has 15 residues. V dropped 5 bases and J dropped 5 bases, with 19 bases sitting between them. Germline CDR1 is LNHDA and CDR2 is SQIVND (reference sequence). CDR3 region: CASSSTLFRADEQYF. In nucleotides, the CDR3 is TGTGCCAGTAGTTCCACGTTATTTCGGGCCGACGAGCAGTACTTC.

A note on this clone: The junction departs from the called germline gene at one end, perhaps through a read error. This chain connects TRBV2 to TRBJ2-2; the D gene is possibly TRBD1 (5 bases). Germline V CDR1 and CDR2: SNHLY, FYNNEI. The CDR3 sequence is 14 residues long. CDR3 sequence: CASSEDRNTGELFF. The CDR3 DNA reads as TGTGCCAGCAGCGAAGACAGGAACACCGGGGAGCTGTTTTTT.

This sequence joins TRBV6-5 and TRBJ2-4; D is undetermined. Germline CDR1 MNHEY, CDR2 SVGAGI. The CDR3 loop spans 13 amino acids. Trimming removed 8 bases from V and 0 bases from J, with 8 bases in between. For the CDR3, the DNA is TGTGCCAGCGAGTCTTTAGCCAAAAACATTCAGTACTTC. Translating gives CASESLAKNIQYF.

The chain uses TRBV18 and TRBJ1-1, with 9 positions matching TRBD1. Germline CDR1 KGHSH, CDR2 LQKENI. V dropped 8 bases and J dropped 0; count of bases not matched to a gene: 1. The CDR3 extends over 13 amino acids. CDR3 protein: CASGTGLNTEAFF. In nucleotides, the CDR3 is TGTGCCAGCGGGACAGGGCTGAACACTGAAGCTTTCTTT.

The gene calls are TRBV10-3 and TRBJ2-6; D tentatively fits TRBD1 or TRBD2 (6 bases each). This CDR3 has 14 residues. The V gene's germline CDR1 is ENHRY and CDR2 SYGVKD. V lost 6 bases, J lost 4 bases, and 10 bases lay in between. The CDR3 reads CAIRGGTGANVLTF. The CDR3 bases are TGTGCCATCAGAGGGGGGACCGGGGCCAACGTCCTGACTTTC.

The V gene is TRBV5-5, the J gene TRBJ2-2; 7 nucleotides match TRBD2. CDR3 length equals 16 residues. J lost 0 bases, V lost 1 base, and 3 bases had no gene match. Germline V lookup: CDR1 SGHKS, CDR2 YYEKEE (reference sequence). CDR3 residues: CASSLSLAANTGELFF. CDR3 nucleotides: TGTGCCAGCAGCTTGTCGCTAGCGGCGAACACCGGGGAGCTGTTTTTT.

CDR3 residues: CASSQGRQGGTEAFF. Written as DNA, the CDR3 is TGTGCCAGCAGCCAAGGGCGACAGGGTGGCACTGAAGCTTTCTTT. The rearrangement links TRBV3-1 (or the pseudogene TRBV3-2) to TRBJ1-1, with TRBD1 matching over 7 bases. Germline V lookup: CDR1 LGHDT, CDR2 YNNKEL (reference sequence). The CDR3 loop spans 15 amino acids. V shed 1 base, J shed 4 bases, and the junction held 6 bases outside the gene matches.

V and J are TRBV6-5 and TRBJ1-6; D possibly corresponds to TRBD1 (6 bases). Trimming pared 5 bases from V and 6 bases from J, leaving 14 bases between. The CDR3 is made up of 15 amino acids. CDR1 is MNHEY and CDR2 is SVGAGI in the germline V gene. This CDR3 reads CASSKTGTFNSPLHF. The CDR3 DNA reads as TGTGCCAGCAGTAAAACAGGGACCTTTAATTCACCCCTCCACTTT.

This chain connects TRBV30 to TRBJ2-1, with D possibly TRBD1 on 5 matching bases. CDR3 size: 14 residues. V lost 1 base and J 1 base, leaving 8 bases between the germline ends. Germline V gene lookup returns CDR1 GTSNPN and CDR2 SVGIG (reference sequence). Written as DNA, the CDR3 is TGTGCCTGGAGTGCAAGGGGTTCCTACAATGAGCAGTTCTTC. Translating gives CAWSARGSYNEQFF.

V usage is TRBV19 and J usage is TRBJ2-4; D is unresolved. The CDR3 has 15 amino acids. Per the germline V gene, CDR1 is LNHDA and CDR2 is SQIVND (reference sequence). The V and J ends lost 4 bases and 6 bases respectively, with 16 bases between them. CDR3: CASSRPTETGNIQYF. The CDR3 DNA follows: TGTGCCAGTAGTAGACCGACGGAAACGGGAAACATTCAGTACTTC.

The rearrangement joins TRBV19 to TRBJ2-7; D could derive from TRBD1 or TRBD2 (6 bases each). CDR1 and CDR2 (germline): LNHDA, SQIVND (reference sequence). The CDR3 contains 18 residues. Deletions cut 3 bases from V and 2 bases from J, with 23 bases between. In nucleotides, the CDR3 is TGTGCCAGTAGTATTCGTCAGGCGCGAACGGGGGCCCCCTACGAGCAGTACTTC. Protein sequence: CASSIRQARTGAPYEQYF.

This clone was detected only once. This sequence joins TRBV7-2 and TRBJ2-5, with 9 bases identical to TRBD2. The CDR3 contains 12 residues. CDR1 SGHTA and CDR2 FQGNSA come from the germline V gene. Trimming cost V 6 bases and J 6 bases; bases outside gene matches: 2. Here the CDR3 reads CASRREGQTQYF. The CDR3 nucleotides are TGTGCCAGCAGGCGGGAGGGGCAGACCCAGTACTTC.

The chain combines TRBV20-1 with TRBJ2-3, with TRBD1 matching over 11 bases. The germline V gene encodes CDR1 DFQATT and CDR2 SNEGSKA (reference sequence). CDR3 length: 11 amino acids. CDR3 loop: CGTGGVGTQYF. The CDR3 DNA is TGCGGGACAGGGGGTGTTGGTACGCAGTATTTT.

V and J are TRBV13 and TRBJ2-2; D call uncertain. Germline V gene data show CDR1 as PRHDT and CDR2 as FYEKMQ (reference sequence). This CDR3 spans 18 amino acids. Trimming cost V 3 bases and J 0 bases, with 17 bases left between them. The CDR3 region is CASSFESKWRPNTGELFF. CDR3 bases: TGTGCCAGCAGCTTTGAATCGAAATGGCGGCCGAACACCGGGGAGCTGTTTTTT.

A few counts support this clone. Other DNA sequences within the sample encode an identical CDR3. CDR3 loop: CASSLPNTIYF. As DNA, the CDR3 is TGTGCCAGCAGTTTACCAAACACCATATATTTT. V is TRBV28 and J is TRBJ1-3; no clear D gene. This CDR3 spans 11 amino acids. Trimming cost V 2 bases and J 6 bases, with 2 bases left between them. CDR1 is MDHEN, CDR2 SYDVKM, per germline.

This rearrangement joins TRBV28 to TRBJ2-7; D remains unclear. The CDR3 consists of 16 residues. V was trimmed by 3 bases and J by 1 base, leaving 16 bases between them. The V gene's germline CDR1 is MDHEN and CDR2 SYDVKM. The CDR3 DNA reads TGTGCCAGCAGTTTTACGCTGGCGGAATTATCCTACGAGCAGTACTTC. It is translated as CASSFTLAELSYEQYF.

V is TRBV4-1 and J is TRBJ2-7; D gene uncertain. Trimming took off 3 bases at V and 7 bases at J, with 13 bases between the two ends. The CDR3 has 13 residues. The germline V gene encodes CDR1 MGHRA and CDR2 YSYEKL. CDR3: CASSQKQDGEQYF. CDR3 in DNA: TGCGCCAGCAGCCAGAAGCAGGACGGAGAGCAGTACTTC.

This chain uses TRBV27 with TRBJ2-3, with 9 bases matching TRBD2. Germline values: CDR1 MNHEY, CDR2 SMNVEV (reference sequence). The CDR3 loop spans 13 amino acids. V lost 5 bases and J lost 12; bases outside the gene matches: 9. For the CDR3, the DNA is TGTGCCAGCAGTCCCCTCCTTAGCGGGGGTCAGTATTTT. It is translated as CASSPLLSGGQYF.

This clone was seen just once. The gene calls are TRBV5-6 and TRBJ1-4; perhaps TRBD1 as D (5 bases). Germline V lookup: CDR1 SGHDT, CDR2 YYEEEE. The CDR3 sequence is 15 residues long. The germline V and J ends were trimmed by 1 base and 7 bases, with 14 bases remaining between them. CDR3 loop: CASSLRSVGGEKLFF. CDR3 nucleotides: TGTGCCAGCAGCTTGAGGTCTGTGGGGGGTGAAAAACTGTTTTTT.

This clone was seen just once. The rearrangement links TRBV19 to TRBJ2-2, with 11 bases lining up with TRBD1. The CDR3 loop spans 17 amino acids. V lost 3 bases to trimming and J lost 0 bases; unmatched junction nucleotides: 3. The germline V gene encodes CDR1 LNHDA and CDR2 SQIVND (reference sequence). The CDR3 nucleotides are TGTGCCAGTAGTATGCCGGGACAGGGGGCGAACACCGGGGAGCTGTTTTTT. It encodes CASSMPGQGANTGELFF.

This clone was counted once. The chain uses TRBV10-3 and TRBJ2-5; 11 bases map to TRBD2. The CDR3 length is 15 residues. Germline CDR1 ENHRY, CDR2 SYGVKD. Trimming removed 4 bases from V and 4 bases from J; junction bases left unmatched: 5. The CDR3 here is CAISGVGLAGETQYF. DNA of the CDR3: TGTGCCATCAGTGGGGTAGGACTAGCGGGAGAGACCCAGTACTTC.

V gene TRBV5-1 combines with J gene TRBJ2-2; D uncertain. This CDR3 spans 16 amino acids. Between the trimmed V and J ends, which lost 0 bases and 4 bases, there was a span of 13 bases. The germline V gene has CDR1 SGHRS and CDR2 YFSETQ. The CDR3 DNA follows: TGCGCCAGCAGCTTGGGAGTGCAGGTTGGCACCGGGGAGCTGTTTTTT. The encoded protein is CASSLGVQVGTGELFF.

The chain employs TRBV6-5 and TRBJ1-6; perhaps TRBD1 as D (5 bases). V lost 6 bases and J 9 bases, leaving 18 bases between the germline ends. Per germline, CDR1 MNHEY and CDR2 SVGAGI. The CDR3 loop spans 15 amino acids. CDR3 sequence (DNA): TGTGCCAGCAGAAGGGACGGGGACGGGGCTTCACCCCTCCACTTT. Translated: CASRRDGDGASPLHF.

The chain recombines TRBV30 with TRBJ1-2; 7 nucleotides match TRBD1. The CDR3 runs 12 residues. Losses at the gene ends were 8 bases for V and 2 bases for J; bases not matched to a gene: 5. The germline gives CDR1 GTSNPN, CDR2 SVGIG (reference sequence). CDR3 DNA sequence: TGTGCCACCTTACAGGGGAACTATGGCTACACCTTC. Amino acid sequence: CATLQGNYGYTF. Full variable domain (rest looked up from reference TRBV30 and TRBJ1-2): SQTIHQWPATLVQPVGSPLSLECTVEGTSNPNLYWYRQAAGRGLQLLFYSVGIGQISSEVPQNLSASRPQDRQFILSSKKLLLSDSGFYLCATLQGNYGYTFGSGTRLTVV.

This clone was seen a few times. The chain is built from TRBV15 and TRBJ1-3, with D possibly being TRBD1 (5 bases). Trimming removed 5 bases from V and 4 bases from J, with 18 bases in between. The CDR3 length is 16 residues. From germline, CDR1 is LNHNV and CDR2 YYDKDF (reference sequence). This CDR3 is CATSPDGGSDGNTIYF. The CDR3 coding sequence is TGTGCCACCAGCCCGGATGGGGGGTCAGACGGAAACACCATATATTTT.